This T cell receptor beta chain was documented in a study of blood T cell repertoires in COVID-19. CDR3 size: 15 residues. Per germline, CDR1 MNHEY and CDR2 SVGAGI. V lost 6 bases and J 0 bases, leaving 14 bases between the germline ends. Libraries were prepared by immunoSEQ multiplex PCR; TCRdb keeps only in-frame clonotypes and omits some of them. The sample gives roughly 300,000 clones, 80% to 95% of which show up once; approximately 7.5% is in the top ten. Sequencing was performed on peripheral blood. The rearrangement uses TRBV6-5 and TRBJ2-5, with D perhaps matching TRBD2 (5 bases). The TCR was taken from a woman aged 30 to 39 with COVID-19, enrolled during active disease. In DNA, the CDR3 is TGTGCCAGCAGCCCCAACCCGACTAACCAAGAGACCCAGTACTTC. Amino acid sequence: CASSPNPTNQETQYF.